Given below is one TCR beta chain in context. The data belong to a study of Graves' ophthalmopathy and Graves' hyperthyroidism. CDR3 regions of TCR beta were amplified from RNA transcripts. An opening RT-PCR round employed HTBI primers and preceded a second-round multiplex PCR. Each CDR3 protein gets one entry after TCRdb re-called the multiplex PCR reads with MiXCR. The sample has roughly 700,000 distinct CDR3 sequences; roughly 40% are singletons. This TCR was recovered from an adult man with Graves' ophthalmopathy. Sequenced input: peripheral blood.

The DNA for the CDR3 is TGTGCCAGCAGCGTAGAAGGAGGGATGGCGACTGAAGCTTTCTTT. Its translation is CASSVEGGMATEAFF. This sequence joins TRBV9 and TRBJ1-1, with D unresolved. V dropped 0 bases and J dropped 5 bases, with 14 bases sitting between them. The germline CDR1 and CDR2 sequences are SGDLS and YYNGEE. The CDR3 covers 15 residues.